This TCR beta chain came from a study of cytomegalovirus exposure and HLA in healthy donors. Whole-study results and caveats: First-cohort TCR clusters tended to co-occur in the 130 or so validation repertoires, a later analysis found. Researchers counted 164 TCR beta chains as cytomegalovirus-associated.

As regards this clone: Its specificity is unknown.

The germline V gene encodes CDR1 SGHRS and CDR2 YFSETQ. The V end lost 2 bases, the J end lost 10 bases, and 21 bases lay between the germline ends. The CDR3 length is 15 residues. Sequencing was performed with immunoSEQ multiplex PCR; in TCRdb, only in-frame clones are kept and a portion is missing. The sample holds fewer than 95,000 clones, roughly 94% seen once. The origin of this receptor is a woman aged 18 to 35 in good health and CMV-seronegative. The sample was PBMCs. The chain joins TRBV5-1 to TRBJ1-1; TRBD1 might be the D (6 bases). CDR3 sequence reads: CASSFTDRPPARAFF. DNA of the CDR3: TGCGCCAGCAGCTTCACAGACAGGCCCCCAGCCCGAGCTTTCTTT. Full variable domain (outside the CDR3, taken from reference TRBV5-1 and TRBJ1-1): KAGVTQTPRYLIKTRGQQVTLSCSPISGHRSVSWYQQTPGQGLQFLFEYFSETQRNKGNFPGRFSGRQFSNSRSEMNVSTLELGDSALYLCASSFTDRPPARAFFGQGTRLTVV.